The clone carrying this T cell receptor beta chain was found a few times. Its specificity is not known. The CDR3 consists of 15 residues. V was cut by 2 bases and J by 1 base, with 11 bases left in between. The germline V gene has CDR1 MNHEY and CDR2 SVGAGI. These data are taken from a study of response to subunit inactivated influenza vaccine. Study outcomes and limitations: New T cells are recruited in small numbers by each seasonal influenza vaccination, according to the authors' suggestion.

TCRdb redid the calling of the RT-PCR reads with MiXCR, one entry per CDR3 protein. Altogether roughly 700,000 distinct CDR3 sequences are present, 15% to 18% being singletons, with the ten largest covering around a tenth. The receptor was isolated from a man aged 50-59 years who received an inactivated influenza vaccine. The rearrangement uses TRBV6-5 and TRBJ1-1; D is unclear. Material: PBMCs from blood, obtained less than 13 days after vaccination. The CDR3 region has the DNA TGTGCCAGCAGTTACCTGGGTCGAACGAACACTGAAGCTTTCTTT. It encodes CASSYLGRTNTEAFF.